This paragraph reports one TCR beta chain. This sample stems from a study of shared clonotypes between healthy human individuals. CDR1 is SGHRS, CDR2 YFSETQ, per germline. V was clipped by 4 bases and J by 6 bases, with 10 bases between them. This CDR3 is built from 12 residues. The repertoire was sequenced with immunoSEQ multiplex PCR; TCRdb's copy has only in-frame clones and lacks some. The table records some 320,000 clones, roughly 87% of them present only once. The clonotype originates from a man younger than 30 in good health. The chain recombines TRBV5-1 with TRBJ1-1; no definite D call. Sequenced sample: memory CD8+ T cells sorted from blood. Subset here: CD45RO+ cells pooled with CCR7-negative TemRA cells. In DNA, the CDR3 is TGCGCCAGCAGCCCCATCGGGGCTGAAGCTTTCTTT. This codes for CASSPIGAEAFF. Filled out from reference TRBV5-1 and TRBJ1-1, the complete variable domain reads KAGVTQTPRYLIKTRGQQVTLSCSPISGHRSVSWYQQTPGQGLQFLFEYFSETQRNKGNFPGRFSGRQFSNSRSEMNVSTLELGDSALYLCASSPIGAEAFFGQGTRLTVV.